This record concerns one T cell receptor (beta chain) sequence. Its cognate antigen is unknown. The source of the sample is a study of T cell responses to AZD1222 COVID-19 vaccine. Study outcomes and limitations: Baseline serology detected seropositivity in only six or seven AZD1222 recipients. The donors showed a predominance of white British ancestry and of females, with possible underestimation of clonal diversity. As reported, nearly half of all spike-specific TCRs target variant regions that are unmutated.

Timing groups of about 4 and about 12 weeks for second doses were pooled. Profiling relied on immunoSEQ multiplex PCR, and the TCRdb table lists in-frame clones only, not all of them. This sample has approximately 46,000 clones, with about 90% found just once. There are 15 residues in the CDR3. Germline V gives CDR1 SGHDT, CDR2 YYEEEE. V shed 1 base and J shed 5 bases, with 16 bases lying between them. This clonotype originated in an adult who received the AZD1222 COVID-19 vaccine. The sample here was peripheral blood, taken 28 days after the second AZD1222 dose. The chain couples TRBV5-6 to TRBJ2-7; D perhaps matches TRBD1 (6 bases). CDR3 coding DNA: TGTGCCAGCAGCTTGAGGGCCAGGGGTCCTAACGAGCAGTACTTC. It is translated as CASSLRARGPNEQYF.